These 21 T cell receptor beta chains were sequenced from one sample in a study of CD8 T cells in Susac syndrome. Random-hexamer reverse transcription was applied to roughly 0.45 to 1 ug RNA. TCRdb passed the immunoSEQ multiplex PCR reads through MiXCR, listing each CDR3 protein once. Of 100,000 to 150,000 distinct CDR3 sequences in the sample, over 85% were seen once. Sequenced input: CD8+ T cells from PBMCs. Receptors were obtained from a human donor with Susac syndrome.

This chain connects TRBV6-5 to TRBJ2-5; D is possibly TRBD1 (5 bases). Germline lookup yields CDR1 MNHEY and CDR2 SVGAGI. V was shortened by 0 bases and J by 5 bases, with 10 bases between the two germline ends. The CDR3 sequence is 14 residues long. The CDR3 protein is CASSYSGVEETQYF. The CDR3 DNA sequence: TGTGCCAGCAGTTACTCAGGGGTTGAGGAGACCCAGTACTTC.

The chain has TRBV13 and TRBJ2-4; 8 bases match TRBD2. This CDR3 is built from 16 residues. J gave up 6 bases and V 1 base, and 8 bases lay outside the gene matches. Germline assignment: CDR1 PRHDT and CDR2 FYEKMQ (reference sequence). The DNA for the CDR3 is TGTGCCAGCAGCTTAGCGGGAGGGGGTGTGGGAAACATTCAGTACTTC. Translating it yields CASSLAGGGVGNIQYF.

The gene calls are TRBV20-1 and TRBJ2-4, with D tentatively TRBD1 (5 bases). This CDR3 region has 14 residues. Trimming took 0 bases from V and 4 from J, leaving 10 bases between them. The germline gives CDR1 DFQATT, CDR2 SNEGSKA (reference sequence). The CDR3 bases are TGCAGTGCTAGAGACTCGTGGACAAAAAACATTCAGTACTTC. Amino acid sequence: CSARDSWTKNIQYF.

The CDR3 reads CASSLTGFSMNTEAFF. DNA of the CDR3: TGTGCCAGCAGCTTAACAGGGTTTTCGATGAACACTGAAGCTTTCTTT. The chain is built from TRBV7-9 and TRBJ1-1; the D gene is possibly TRBD1 (6 bases). Germline V gives CDR1 SEHNR, CDR2 FQNEAQ (reference sequence). The CDR3 extends over 16 amino acids. V dropped 2 bases and J dropped 0 bases, with 13 bases sitting between them.

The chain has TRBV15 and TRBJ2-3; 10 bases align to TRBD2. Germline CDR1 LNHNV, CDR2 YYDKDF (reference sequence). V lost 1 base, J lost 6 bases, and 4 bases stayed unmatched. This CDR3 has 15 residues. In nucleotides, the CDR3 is TGTGCCACCAGCAGAGGACTAGCGGGTCTGGATACGCAGTATTTT. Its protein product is CATSRGLAGLDTQYF. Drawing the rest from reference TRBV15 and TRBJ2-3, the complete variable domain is DAMVIQNPRYQVTQFGKPVTLSCSQTLNHNVMYWYQQKSSQAPKLLFHYYDKDFNNEADTPDNFQSRRPNTSFCFLDIRSPGLGDTAMYLCATSRGLAGLDTQYFGPGTRLTVL.

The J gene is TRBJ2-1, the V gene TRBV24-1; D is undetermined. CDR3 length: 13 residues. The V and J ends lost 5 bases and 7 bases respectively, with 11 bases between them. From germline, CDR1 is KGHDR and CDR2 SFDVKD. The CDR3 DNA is TGTGCCACCAGTGCGGGCGTCCGGAATGAGCAGTTCTTC. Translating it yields CATSAGVRNEQFF.

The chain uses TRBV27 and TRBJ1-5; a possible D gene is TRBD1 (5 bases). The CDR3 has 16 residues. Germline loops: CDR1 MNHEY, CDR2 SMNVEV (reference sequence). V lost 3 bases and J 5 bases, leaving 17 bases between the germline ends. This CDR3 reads CASSFRWGRRDQPQHF. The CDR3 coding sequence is TGTGCCAGCAGTTTTCGCTGGGGCAGGCGAGATCAGCCCCAGCATTTT.

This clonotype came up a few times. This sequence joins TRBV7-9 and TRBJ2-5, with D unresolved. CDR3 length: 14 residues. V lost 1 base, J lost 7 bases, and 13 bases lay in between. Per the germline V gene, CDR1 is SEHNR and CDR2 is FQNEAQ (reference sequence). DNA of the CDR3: TGTGCCAGCAGCTTAGATTGGCGAGCAGGGACCCAGTACTTC. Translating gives CASSLDWRAGTQYF. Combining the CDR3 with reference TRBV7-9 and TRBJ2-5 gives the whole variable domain DTGVSQNPRHKITKRGQNVTFRCDPISEHNRLYWYRQTLGQGPEFLTYFQNEAQLEKSRLLSDRFSAERPKGSFSTLEIQRTEQGDSAMYLCASSLDWRAGTQYFGPGTRLLVL.

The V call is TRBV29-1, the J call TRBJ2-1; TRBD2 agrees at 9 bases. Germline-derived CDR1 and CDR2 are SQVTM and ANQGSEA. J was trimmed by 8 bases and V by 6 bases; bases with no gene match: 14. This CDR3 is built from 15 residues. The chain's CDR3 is CSVGGVERGVDEQFF. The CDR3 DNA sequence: TGCAGCGTCGGGGGGGTGGAGCGGGGGGTCGATGAGCAGTTCTTC.

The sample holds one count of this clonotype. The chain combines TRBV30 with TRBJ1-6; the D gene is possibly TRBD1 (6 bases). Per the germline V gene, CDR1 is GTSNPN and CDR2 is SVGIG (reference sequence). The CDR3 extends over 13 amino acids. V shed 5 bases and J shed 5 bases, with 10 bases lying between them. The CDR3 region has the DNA TGTGCCTGGGGGGGCATCGATAATTCACCCCTCCACTTT. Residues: CAWGGIDNSPLHF.

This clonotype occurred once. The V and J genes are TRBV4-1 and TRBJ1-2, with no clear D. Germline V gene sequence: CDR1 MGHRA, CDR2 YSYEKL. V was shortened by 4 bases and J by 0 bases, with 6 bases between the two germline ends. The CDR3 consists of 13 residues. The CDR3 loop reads CASSPTANYGYTF. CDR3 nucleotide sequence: TGCGCCAGCAGCCCGACGGCTAACTATGGCTACACCTTC.

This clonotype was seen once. The CDR3 sequence: CASSLAPQGLNEQFF. In nucleotides, the CDR3 is TGTGCCAGCAGCTTAGCGCCACAGGGTCTAAATGAGCAGTTCTTC. V and J are TRBV7-8 and TRBJ2-1; perhaps TRBD1 as D (6 bases). V lost 0 bases to trimming and J lost 7 bases, with 13 bases between them. The CDR3 runs 15 residues. In germline, CDR1 is SGHVS, CDR2 FQNEAQ.

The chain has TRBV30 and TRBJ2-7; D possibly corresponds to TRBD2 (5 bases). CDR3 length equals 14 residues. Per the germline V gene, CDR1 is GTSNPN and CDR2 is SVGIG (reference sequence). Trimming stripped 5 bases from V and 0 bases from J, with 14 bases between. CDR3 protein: CAWAGGGSSYEQYF. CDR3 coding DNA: TGTGCCTGGGCCGGAGGCGGTAGCTCCTACGAGCAGTACTTC.

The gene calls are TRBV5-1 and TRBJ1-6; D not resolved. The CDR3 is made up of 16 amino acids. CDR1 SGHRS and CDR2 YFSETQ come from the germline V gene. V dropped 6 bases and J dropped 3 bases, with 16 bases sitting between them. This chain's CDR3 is CASTPRAANYNSPLHF. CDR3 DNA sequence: TGCGCCAGCACCCCTCGGGCAGCCAACTATAATTCACCCCTCCACTTT. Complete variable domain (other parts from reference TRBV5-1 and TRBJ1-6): KAGVTQTPRYLIKTRGQQVTLSCSPISGHRSVSWYQQTPGQGLQFLFEYFSETQRNKGNFPGRFSGRQFSNSRSEMNVSTLELGDSALYLCASTPRAANYNSPLHFGNGTRLTVT.

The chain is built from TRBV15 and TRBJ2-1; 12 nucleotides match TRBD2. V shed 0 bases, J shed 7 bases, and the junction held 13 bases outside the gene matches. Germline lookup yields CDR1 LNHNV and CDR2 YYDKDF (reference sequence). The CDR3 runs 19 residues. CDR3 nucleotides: TGTGCCACCAGCAGAGATCCTTTCCCGACTAGCGGGAGTTGGAATGAGCAGTTCTTC. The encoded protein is CATSRDPFPTSGSWNEQFF.

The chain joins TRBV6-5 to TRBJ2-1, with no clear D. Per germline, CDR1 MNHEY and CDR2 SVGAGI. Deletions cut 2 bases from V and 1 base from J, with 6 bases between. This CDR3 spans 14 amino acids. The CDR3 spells CASSYMASYNEQFF. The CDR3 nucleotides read TGTGCCAGCAGTTACATGGCGTCCTACAATGAGCAGTTCTTC.

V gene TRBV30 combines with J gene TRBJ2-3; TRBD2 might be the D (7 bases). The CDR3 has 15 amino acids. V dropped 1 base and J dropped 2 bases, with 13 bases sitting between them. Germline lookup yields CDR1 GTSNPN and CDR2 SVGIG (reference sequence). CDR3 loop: CAWSEVGGHTDTQYF. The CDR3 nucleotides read TGTGCCTGGAGTGAGGTGGGGGGGCACACAGATACGCAGTATTTT.

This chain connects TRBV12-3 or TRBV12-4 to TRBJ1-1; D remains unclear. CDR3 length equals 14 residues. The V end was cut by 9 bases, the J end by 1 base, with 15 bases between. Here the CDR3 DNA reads TGTGCCAGTCAGGACTGGTTTACGAACACTGAAGCTTTCTTT. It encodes CASQDWFTNTEAFF.

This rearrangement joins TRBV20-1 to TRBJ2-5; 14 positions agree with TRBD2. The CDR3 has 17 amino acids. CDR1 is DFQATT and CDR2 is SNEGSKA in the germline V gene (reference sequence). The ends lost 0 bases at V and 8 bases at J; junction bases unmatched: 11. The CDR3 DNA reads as TGCAGTGCTAGAGATTTGCGACTAGCGGGGGGGCTGGATACCCAGTACTTC. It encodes CSARDLRLAGGLDTQYF.

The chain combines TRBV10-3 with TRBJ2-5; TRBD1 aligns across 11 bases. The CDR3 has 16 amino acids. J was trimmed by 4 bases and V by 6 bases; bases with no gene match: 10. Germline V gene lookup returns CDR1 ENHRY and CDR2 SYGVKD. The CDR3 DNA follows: TGTGCCATCAGACCCGGGACAGGGGGTCTTCGAGAGACCCAGTACTTC. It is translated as CAIRPGTGGLRETQYF.

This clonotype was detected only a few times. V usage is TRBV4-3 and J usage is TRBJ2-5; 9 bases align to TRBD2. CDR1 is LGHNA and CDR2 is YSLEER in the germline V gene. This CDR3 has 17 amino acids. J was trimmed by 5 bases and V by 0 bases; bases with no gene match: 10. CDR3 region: CASSQDVSGSEVETQYF. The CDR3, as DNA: TGCGCCAGCAGCCAAGATGTTAGCGGGAGTGAGGTGGAGACCCAGTACTTC.